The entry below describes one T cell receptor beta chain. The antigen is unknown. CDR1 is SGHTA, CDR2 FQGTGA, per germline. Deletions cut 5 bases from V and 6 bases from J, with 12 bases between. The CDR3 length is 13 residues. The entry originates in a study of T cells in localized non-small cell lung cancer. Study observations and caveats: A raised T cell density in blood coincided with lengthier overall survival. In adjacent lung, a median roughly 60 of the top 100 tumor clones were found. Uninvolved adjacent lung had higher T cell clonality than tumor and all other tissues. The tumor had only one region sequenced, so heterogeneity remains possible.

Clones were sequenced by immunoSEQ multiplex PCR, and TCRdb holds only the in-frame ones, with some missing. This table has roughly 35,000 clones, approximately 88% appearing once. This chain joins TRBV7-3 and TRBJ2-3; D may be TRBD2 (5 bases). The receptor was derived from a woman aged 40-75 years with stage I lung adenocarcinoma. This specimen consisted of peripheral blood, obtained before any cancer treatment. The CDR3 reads CASSTVLDDTQYF. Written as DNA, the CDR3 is TGTGCCAGCAGCACTGTACTAGACGATACGCAGTATTTT.